A selection of T cell receptor beta chains follows, all from one sample in a study of post-analysis software for immune sequencing data. TCRdb redid the calling of the PCR reads with MiXCR, one entry per CDR3 protein. The sample has roughly 200,000 distinct CDR3 sequences; roughly 30% are singletons. Sequencing was carried out using blood. All receptors derive from a girl aged 2 to 17 with multiple sclerosis. Both conserved end residues are part of each CDR3. The D gene is left open where the match is weak. Clone size is stated in some rows and not others, as once, few, many or a class when expanded.

clone_size: many
j_call: TRBJ2-7
v_call: TRBV6-1
d_call: TRBD1
cdr3_nt: TGTGCCAGCAGTGGGGACAGGGGGCTGTACGAGCAGTACTTC
cdr3_aa: CASSGDRGLYEQYF

clone_size: NA
j_call: TRBJ2-5
v_call: TRBV25-1
d_call: NA
cdr3_nt: TGTGCCTGCAGTGCATACCGGGACATCCAAGAGACCCAGTACTTC
cdr3_aa: CACSAYRDIQETQYF

clone_size: NA
j_call: TRBJ2-4
v_call: TRBV19
d_call: NA
cdr3_nt: TGTGCCAGTAGTTTCATAAAAAACATTCAGTACTTC
cdr3_aa: CASSFIKNIQYF

clone_size: many
j_call: TRBJ2-1
v_call: TRBV6-1
d_call: NA
cdr3_nt: TGTGCCAGCAGTGAAGGGGCGGGGGCTAGCTACAATGAGCAGTTCTTC
cdr3_aa: CASSEGAGASYNEQFF

clone_size: few
j_call: TRBJ1-6
v_call: TRBV5-1
d_call: TRBD1
cdr3_nt: TGCGCCAGCAGCAGCCGGGACAGGGGCGCGTCTTCACCCCTCCACTTT
cdr3_aa: CASSSRDRGASSPLHF

clone_size: few
j_call: TRBJ1-1
v_call: TRBV5-1
d_call: NA
cdr3_nt: TGCGCCAGCAGCTTGAGCGGGGGACGGAACACTGAAGCTTTCTTT
cdr3_aa: CASSLSGGRNTEAFF

clone_size: NA
j_call: TRBJ2-7
v_call: TRBV18
d_call: NA
cdr3_nt: TGTGCCAGCTCACCACTTGCCCAGGACTACGAGCGGTACTTC
cdr3_aa: CASSPLAQDYERYF

clone_size: NA
j_call: TRBJ2-3
v_call: TRBV2
d_call: NA
cdr3_nt: TGTGCCAGCAGTGAAGGACTAGTTGGGAGCACAGATATGCAGTATTTT
cdr3_aa: CASSEGLVGSTDMQYF

clone_size: many
j_call: TRBJ2-3
v_call: TRBV5-1
d_call: TRBD2
cdr3_nt: TGCGCCAGCAGCGTAAGCGGGGGGCCCGGAGATACGCAGTATTTT
cdr3_aa: CASSVSGGPGDTQYF

clone_size: NA
j_call: TRBJ1-1
v_call: TRBV5-1
d_call: NA
cdr3_nt: TGCGCCAGCAGCTTGGGCAGGACGGTGAACACTGAAGCTTTCTTT
cdr3_aa: CASSLGRTVNTEAFF

clone_size: few
j_call: TRBJ1-1
v_call: TRBV5-1
d_call: TRBD1
cdr3_nt: TGCGCCAGCAGCGGGGGGACAGGGAGGGATACTGAAGCTTTCTTT
cdr3_aa: CASSGGTGRDTEAFF

clone_size: few
j_call: TRBJ1-1
v_call: TRBV10-3
d_call: NA
cdr3_nt: TGTGCCATCAGGGGGGGAGGGGACGGCACTGAAGCTTTCTTT
cdr3_aa: CAIRGGGDGTEAFF

clone_size: NA
j_call: TRBJ1-5
v_call: TRBV20-1
d_call: NA
cdr3_nt: TGCAGTGCTAGAGATCTTACCACATATAGCAATCAGCCCCAGCATTTT
cdr3_aa: CSARDLTTYSNQPQHF

clone_size: few
j_call: TRBJ2-7
v_call: TRBV25-1
d_call: TRBD2
cdr3_nt: TGTGCCAGCAGTGATCCTCGACTAGCGGGGAACTACGGGCAGTACTTC
cdr3_aa: CASSDPRLAGNYGQYF

clone_size: NA
j_call: TRBJ1-1
v_call: TRBV3-1
d_call: NA
cdr3_nt: TGTGCCAGCGGGCTTTTCACTGAAGCTTTCTTT
cdr3_aa: CASGLFTEAFF

clone_size: NA
j_call: TRBJ1-1
v_call: TRBV7-9
d_call: TRBD1
cdr3_nt: TGTGCCAGCAGCCGCGGGACAGGGCTAACTGAAGCTTTCTTT
cdr3_aa: CASSRGTGLTEAFF

clone_size: many
j_call: TRBJ2-3
v_call: TRBV18
d_call: NA
cdr3_nt: TGTGCCAGCTCACCACCTATCGGCACAGATACGCAGTATTTT
cdr3_aa: CASSPPIGTDTQYF

clone_size: NA
j_call: TRBJ1-1
v_call: TRBV20-1
d_call: NA
cdr3_nt: TGCAGTGCTAGAGCGGGACACCAGAACACTGAAGCTTTCTTT
cdr3_aa: CSARAGHQNTEAFF

clone_size: few
j_call: TRBJ1-5
v_call: TRBV20-1
d_call: NA
cdr3_nt: TGCAGTGCCTGGGGCAGGGAGCAGCCCCAGCATTTT
cdr3_aa: CSAWGREQPQHF

clone_size: few
j_call: TRBJ1-2
v_call: TRBV14
d_call: NA
cdr3_nt: TGTGCCTCCCGCTCGTCGGGGGGAGGGTATGGCTACACCTTC
cdr3_aa: CASRSSGGGYGYTF

clone_size: NA
j_call: TRBJ2-1
v_call: TRBV28
d_call: NA
cdr3_nt: TGTGCCAGCAGTCTCCTAGCGAGAGGTGGCAATGAGCAGTTCTTC
cdr3_aa: CASSLLARGGNEQFF

clone_size: many
j_call: TRBJ1-2
v_call: TRBV12-5
d_call: TRBD1
cdr3_nt: TGTGCTAGTGGCCCATCCCGCCCGGACAGGGCCTATGGCTACACCTTC
cdr3_aa: CASGPSRPDRAYGYTF

clone_size: NA
j_call: TRBJ2-1
v_call: TRBV4-3
d_call: NA
cdr3_nt: TGCGCCAGCGCCCTGACCGGGAGCATGGGCAATGAGCAGTTCTTC
cdr3_aa: CASALTGSMGNEQFF

clone_size: many
j_call: TRBJ2-5
v_call: TRBV25-1
d_call: TRBD1
cdr3_nt: TGTGCCAGCAGTACCGGGACAGTAGGGCGCGAGACCCAGTACTTC
cdr3_aa: CASSTGTVGRETQYF

clone_size: NA
j_call: TRBJ2-7
v_call: TRBV20-1
d_call: NA
cdr3_nt: TGCAGTGCTAGTCCCCTTCCCTACGAGCAGTACTTC
cdr3_aa: CSASPLPYEQYF

clone_size: NA
j_call: TRBJ2-1
v_call: TRBV12-3/TRBV12-4
d_call: NA
cdr3_nt: TGTGCCAGCAGTTTAGCGCTGGGGCTGCGGTTCTTC
cdr3_aa: CASSLALGLRFF

clone_size: many
j_call: TRBJ2-3
v_call: TRBV10-3
d_call: TRBD1
cdr3_nt: TGTGCCATCAGTGAAACAGGGGGCACAGATACGCAGTATTTT
cdr3_aa: CAISETGGTDTQYF

clone_size: many
j_call: TRBJ2-7
v_call: TRBV7-9
d_call: TRBD1
cdr3_nt: TGTGCCAGCAGCCCCGACCTGGGGACAGGGACCTACGAGCAGTACTTC
cdr3_aa: CASSPDLGTGTYEQYF

clone_size: many
j_call: TRBJ2-7
v_call: TRBV10-3
d_call: TRBD2
cdr3_nt: TGTGCCATCAGTGAGTGGCTAGCGGGAGGGCCAGGTCGCGAGCAGTACTTC
cdr3_aa: CAISEWLAGGPGREQYF

clone_size: NA
j_call: TRBJ2-5
v_call: TRBV5-1
d_call: NA
cdr3_nt: TGCGCCTGCAGTGAACAGCAAGAGACCCAGTACTTC
cdr3_aa: CACSEQQETQYF

clone_size: many
j_call: TRBJ2-1
v_call: TRBV20-1
d_call: NA
cdr3_nt: TGCAGTGGTAACCGTAGATACAATGAGCAGTTCTTC
cdr3_aa: CSGNRRYNEQFF

clone_size: few
j_call: TRBJ2-2
v_call: TRBV12-5
d_call: NA
cdr3_nt: TGTGCTAGTGGCTTGGGATACGATAGGGTGAGCGGGGAGCTGTTTTTT
cdr3_aa: CASGLGYDRVSGELFF

clone_size: few
j_call: TRBJ1-1
v_call: TRBV30
d_call: NA
cdr3_nt: TGTGCCTGGACGATCACCAACAGAGCTTTCTTT
cdr3_aa: CAWTITNRAFF

clone_size: many
j_call: TRBJ1-6
v_call: TRBV20-1
d_call: NA
cdr3_nt: TGCAGTGCTCGACCTCCAGGGGAATCACCCCTCCACTTT
cdr3_aa: CSARPPGESPLHF

clone_size: many
j_call: TRBJ2-6
v_call: TRBV28
d_call: NA
cdr3_nt: TGTGCCAGCAGTTTAAGTATGGGTGGGGCCAACGTCCTGACTTTC
cdr3_aa: CASSLSMGGANVLTF

clone_size: many
j_call: TRBJ1-2
v_call: TRBV29-1
d_call: NA
cdr3_nt: TGCAGCATGGGGGACCGACAGAAGCAAGATGGCTACACCTTC
cdr3_aa: CSMGDRQKQDGYTF

clone_size: NA
j_call: TRBJ1-1
v_call: TRBV28
d_call: NA
cdr3_nt: TGTGCCAGCAAGGTCAGGGTCCGCACTGAAGCTTTCTTT
cdr3_aa: CASKVRVRTEAFF

clone_size: few
j_call: TRBJ1-1
v_call: TRBV7-9
d_call: NA
cdr3_nt: TGTGCCAGCAGCTTACGGGCGGAGAACACTGAAGCTTTCTTT
cdr3_aa: CASSLRAENTEAFF

clone_size: many
j_call: TRBJ1-6
v_call: TRBV13
d_call: NA
cdr3_nt: TGTGCCAGCAGCAGTGACTTTCAGGGAGGGTCACCCCTCCACTTT
cdr3_aa: CASSSDFQGGSPLHF

clone_size: many
j_call: TRBJ2-7
v_call: TRBV6-2/TRBV6-3
d_call: TRBD1
cdr3_nt: TGTGCCAGCAGCTGGGACAGTGCAACCTACGAGCAGTACTTC
cdr3_aa: CASSWDSATYEQYF

clone_size: NA
j_call: TRBJ2-2
v_call: TRBV25-1
d_call: NA
cdr3_nt: TGTGCCAGCAGTCCGCGGCAGAACACCGGGGAGCTGTTTTTT
cdr3_aa: CASSPRQNTGELFF

clone_size: NA
j_call: TRBJ1-5
v_call: TRBV18
d_call: NA
cdr3_nt: TGTGCCAGCTCAGCTCTCAGGGGAAGCGGCAATCAGCCCCAGCATTTT
cdr3_aa: CASSALRGSGNQPQHF

clone_size: many
j_call: TRBJ2-1
v_call: TRBV6-2/TRBV6-3
d_call: NA
cdr3_nt: TGTGCCAGCACCGCGAATGAGCAGTTCTTC
cdr3_aa: CASTANEQFF

clone_size: many
j_call: TRBJ1-2
v_call: TRBV24-1
d_call: NA
cdr3_nt: TGTGCCACCAGTGACCTAAGTGGGGGCTACACCTTC
cdr3_aa: CATSDLSGGYTF

clone_size: NA
j_call: TRBJ2-7
v_call: TRBV7-8
d_call: NA
cdr3_nt: TGTGCCAGCAGCCCCCGGGGCTCCTGCGAGCAGTACTTC
cdr3_aa: CASSPRGSCEQYF

clone_size: few
j_call: TRBJ2-7
v_call: TRBV12-3/TRBV12-4
d_call: TRBD2
cdr3_nt: TGTGCCAGCAGGAGTAGCGGGGGGGCATCACTCGAGCAGTACTTC
cdr3_aa: CASRSSGGASLEQYF